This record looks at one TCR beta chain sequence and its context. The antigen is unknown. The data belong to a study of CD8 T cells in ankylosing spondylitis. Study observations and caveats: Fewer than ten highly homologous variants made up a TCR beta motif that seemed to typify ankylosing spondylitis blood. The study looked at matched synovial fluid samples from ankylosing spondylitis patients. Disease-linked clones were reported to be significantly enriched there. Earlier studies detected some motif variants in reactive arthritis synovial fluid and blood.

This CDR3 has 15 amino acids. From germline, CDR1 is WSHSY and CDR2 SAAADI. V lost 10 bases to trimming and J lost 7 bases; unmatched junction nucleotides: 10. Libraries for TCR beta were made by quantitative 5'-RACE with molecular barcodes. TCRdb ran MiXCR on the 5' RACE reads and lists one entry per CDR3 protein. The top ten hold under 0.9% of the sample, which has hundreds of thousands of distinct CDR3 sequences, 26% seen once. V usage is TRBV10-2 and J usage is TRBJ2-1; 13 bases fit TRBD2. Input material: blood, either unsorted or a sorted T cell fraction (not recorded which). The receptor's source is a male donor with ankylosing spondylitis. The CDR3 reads CATAGTSGIGNEQFF. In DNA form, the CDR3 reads TGCGCCACGGCCGGGACTAGCGGGATTGGGAATGAGCAGTTCTTC.